These 30 T cell receptor beta chains came from one sample sequenced in a study of cytomegalovirus exposure and HLA in healthy donors. Only in-frame clones appear in the TCRdb table, and some are missing; sequencing was by immunoSEQ multiplex PCR. Among approximately 80,000 clones, roughly 93% were seen once, and the ten largest hold approximately 4%. Sample: PBMCs. These receptors were obtained from a woman in her twenties or thirties in good health and CMV-seronegative.

The chain employs TRBV10-3 and TRBJ1-1; TRBD1 might be the D (6 bases). The CDR3 length is 15 residues. Trimming stripped 6 bases from V and 1 base from J, with 15 bases between. Per the germline V gene, CDR1 is ENHRY and CDR2 is SYGVKD. The CDR3: CAIRISGTSNTEAFF. DNA of the CDR3: TGTGCCATCAGAATCTCCGGGACATCGAACACTGAAGCTTTCTTT.

The chain uses TRBV29-1 and TRBJ2-1; D perhaps matches TRBD2 (6 bases). The CDR3 runs to 14 residues. V lost 6 bases and J lost 5, with 17 bases in between. The germline CDR1 and CDR2 sequences are SQVTM and ANQGSEA. CDR3: CSVGDLGWDNEQFF. DNA of the CDR3: TGCAGCGTGGGGGACTTGGGGTGGGACAATGAGCAGTTCTTC.

V and J are TRBV5-1 and TRBJ2-5; 7 bases fit TRBD1. Germline values: CDR1 SGHRS, CDR2 YFSETQ. The CDR3 totals 16 residues. Trimming at V came to 4 bases and at J to 5 bases, leaving 14 bases not matched to a gene. The DNA of the CDR3 is TGCGCCAGCAGCCTGGGGGTGGGACAGACAGGCGAGACCCAGTACTTC. It yields the protein CASSLGVGQTGETQYF.

The chain employs TRBV14 and TRBJ1-1; 8 nucleotides match TRBD1. Germline V lookup: CDR1 SGHDN, CDR2 FVKESK. The CDR3 is made up of 15 amino acids. V gave up 5 bases and J gave up 4 bases; unmatched junction bases: 9. The CDR3 region is CASSVLTTGGTEAFF. The CDR3 coding sequence is TGTGCCAGCAGCGTTTTAACTACAGGGGGCACTGAAGCTTTCTTT.

The gene calls are TRBV5-4 and TRBJ2-2, with a tentative D call TRBD1 (7 bases). This CDR3 has 15 amino acids. With 0 bases removed from V and 7 bases from J, the gap between germline ends came to 13 bases. Germline CDR1 and CDR2: SGHNT and YYREEE (reference sequence). DNA for the CDR3: TGTGCCAGCAGCTTGGCAGGGGGGTCCGGCGGGGAGCTGTTTTTT. It encodes CASSLAGGSGGELFF.

This sequence joins TRBV11-2 and TRBJ2-1; perhaps TRBD2 as D (5 bases). Germline V gene sequence: CDR1 SGHAT, CDR2 FQNNGV. Trimming took off 1 base at V and 7 bases at J, with 11 bases between the two ends. The CDR3 loop spans 14 amino acids. The DNA of the CDR3 is TGTGCCAGCAGCTTAGTCCGGGGTTGGAATGAGCAGTTCTTC. Amino acids: CASSLVRGWNEQFF.

V is TRBV28 and J is TRBJ1-6; 7 nucleotides agree with TRBD1. This CDR3 spans 13 amino acids. Germline-derived CDR1 and CDR2 are MDHEN and SYDVKM. The trim removed 5 bases at V and 15 bases at J, leaving 10 bases unmatched. Written as DNA, the CDR3 is TGTGCCAGCAGTGCACCTCAGGGGGTTCGCCTCCACTTT. It translates to CASSAPQGVRLHF.

The genes are TRBV5-6 and TRBJ1-1; a possible D gene is TRBD1 (5 bases). Trimming cost V 0 bases and J 5 bases, with 14 bases left between them. There are 15 residues in the CDR3. Germline V gene lookup returns CDR1 SGHDT and CDR2 YYEEEE. The CDR3 coding sequence is TGTGCCAGCAGCTTGGGGGACTTGAGAGGAACTGAAGCTTTCTTT. Residues: CASSLGDLRGTEAFF.

In this sample, this clone turned up once. The V and J genes are TRBV7-9 and TRBJ2-7; D is possibly TRBD1 (6 bases). This CDR3 is built from 17 residues. Germline CDR1 and CDR2: SEHNR and FQNEAQ (reference sequence). The ends were cut back, 5 bases at V and 6 bases at J, with 26 bases in the middle. This CDR3 is CASSPHPWQGTAGEQYF. The CDR3 DNA reads TGTGCCAGCAGCCCCCATCCATGGCAGGGGACCGCTGGCGAGCAGTACTTC.

The chain is built from TRBV7-2 and TRBJ1-3, with 9 bases matching TRBD1. J was trimmed by 5 bases and V by 5 bases; bases with no gene match: 7. The CDR3 sequence is 15 residues long. Germline V gene data show CDR1 as SGHTA and CDR2 as FQGNSA. Here the CDR3 reads CASSPQGATRNTIYF. CDR3 DNA sequence: TGTGCCAGCAGCCCACAGGGGGCCACTAGAAACACCATATATTTT.

The chain couples TRBV6-5 to TRBJ2-4; 8 bases agree with TRBD1. V was clipped by 7 bases and J by 6 bases; unmatched bases: 5. Per germline, CDR1 MNHEY and CDR2 SVGAGI. This CDR3 has 13 residues. The chain's CDR3 is CASTGGTGNIQYF. As DNA, the CDR3 is TGTGCCAGCACCGGCGGGACAGGAAACATTCAGTACTTC.

The rearrangement uses TRBV11-2 and TRBJ1-1, with 8 bases that match TRBD1. Germline loops: CDR1 SGHAT, CDR2 FQNNGV. CDR3 length: 15 residues. V lost 4 bases to trimming and J lost 1 base; unmatched junction nucleotides: 5. In DNA, the CDR3 is TGTGCCAGCAGCTGGAGGGGGACAGGGAACACTGAAGCTTTCTTT. It yields the protein CASSWRGTGNTEAFF. Supplemented by reference TRBV11-2 and TRBJ1-1, the full variable domain reads EAGVAQSPRYKIIEKRQSVAFWCNPISGHATLYWYQQILGQGPKLLIQFQNNGVVDDSQLPKDRFSAERLKGVDSTLKIQPAKLEDSAVYLCASSWRGTGNTEAFFGQGTRLTVV.

The V gene is TRBV18, the J gene TRBJ2-3, with 13 bases fitting TRBD2. The CDR3 runs to 18 residues. The V gene end was trimmed by 3 bases and the J gene end by 4 bases; junction bases not matched to a gene: 10. The V gene's germline CDR1 is KGHSH and CDR2 LQKENI. In DNA, the CDR3 is TGTGCCAGCTCACCTACCGGGACTAGCGGGGTAGGGGCAGATACGCAGTATTTT. Amino acid sequence: CASSPTGTSGVGADTQYF.

The V and J genes are TRBV10-1 and TRBJ1-5, with TRBD1 identical over 10 bases. The germline V gene encodes CDR1 WNHNN and CDR2 SYGVQD (reference sequence). V lost 5 bases and J lost 5; bases outside the gene matches: 3. This CDR3 is built from 14 residues. This CDR3 reads CASSLGTGDQPQHF. The CDR3 nucleotides are TGCGCCAGCAGTTTAGGGACAGGGGATCAGCCCCAGCATTTT.

The chain combines TRBV28 with TRBJ1-1, with a weak D call TRBD1 (6 bases). The V end lost 4 bases, the J end lost 4 bases, and 7 bases lay between the germline ends. The CDR3 totals 12 residues. Germline V gene data show CDR1 as MDHEN and CDR2 as SYDVKM. Here the CDR3 DNA reads TGTGCCAGCAGTTACAGGGTCACTGAAGCTTTCTTT. It yields the protein CASSYRVTEAFF.

The CDR3 bases are TGTGCCAGCAGCTTCACATTCACAGGGGGCAACACTGAAGCTTTCTTT. This sequence encodes CASSFTFTGGNTEAFF. J is TRBJ1-1 and V is TRBV7-2, with 9 bases fitting TRBD1. Unmatched junction bases numbered 7, after V lost 3 bases and J lost 2 bases. The CDR3 is made up of 16 amino acids. Looked up from germline, CDR1 is SGHTA and CDR2 is FQGNSA.

CDR3 sequence reads: CASSRGTGADTQYF. In DNA, the CDR3 is TGTGCCAGCAGCCGCGGCACAGGGGCAGATACGCAGTATTTT. The chain employs TRBV7-2 and TRBJ2-3, with 7 bases lining up with TRBD1. The CDR3 has 14 residues. CDR1 and CDR2 (germline): SGHTA, FQGNSA. Trimming cost V 5 bases and J 4 bases; bases outside gene matches: 6.

This clone came up once. The rearrangement uses TRBV11-3 and TRBJ2-1; no reliable D call. Germline CDR1 is SGHNT and CDR2 is YENEEA. V was clipped by 3 bases and J by 6 bases, with 9 bases between them. The CDR3 has 13 amino acids. The CDR3 DNA reads as TGTGCCAGCAGCTTCAACCGCGGCAATGAGCAGTTCTTC. Protein: CASSFNRGNEQFF.

The V call is TRBV28, the J call TRBJ2-7; D is unresolved. Germline CDR1 reads MDHEN; CDR2 reads SYDVKM. Between the trimmed V and J ends, which lost 3 bases and 4 bases, there was a span of 7 bases. The CDR3 runs 12 residues. CDR3 residues: CASSFAIYEQYF. For the CDR3, the DNA is TGTGCCAGCAGTTTTGCTATTTACGAGCAGTACTTC.

The rearrangement uses TRBV19 and TRBJ1-1, with 7 bases fitting TRBD1. Germline assignment: CDR1 LNHDA and CDR2 SQIVND (reference sequence). V shed 9 bases and J 1 base; nucleotides not matched to a gene: 11. The CDR3 covers 15 residues. The CDR3 loop reads CASRIGQAGNTEAFF. The CDR3 region has the DNA TGTGCCAGCCGGATAGGACAGGCCGGGAACACTGAAGCTTTCTTT.

The chain links TRBV7-8 to TRBJ2-3; 11 bases match TRBD2. Trimming took 1 base from V and 6 from J; bases not matched to a gene: 9. Looked up from germline, CDR1 is SGHVS and CDR2 is FQNEAQ. The CDR3 is 17 residues long. The CDR3 region has the DNA TGTGCCAGCAGCTTAGGACTAGCGGGGTTCATCGGGGATACGCAGTATTTT. It is translated as CASSLGLAGFIGDTQYF.

CDR3: CASSIEDYLNTGELFF. The CDR3 nucleotides read TGTGCCAGTAGTATAGAAGACTATTTGAACACCGGGGAGCTGTTTTTT. V is TRBV19 and J is TRBJ2-2; TRBD2 is a possible D gene (5 bases). Between the trimmed V and J ends, which lost 0 bases and 1 base, there was a span of 9 bases. The germline V gene encodes CDR1 LNHDA and CDR2 SQIVND (reference sequence). The length of the CDR3 is 16 residues.

The chain has TRBV7-9 and TRBJ1-1, with a weak D call TRBD1 (5 bases). Germline assignment: CDR1 SEHNR and CDR2 FQNEAQ (reference sequence). CDR3 length equals 14 residues. V gave up 0 bases and J gave up 8 bases, with 13 bases separating them. The CDR3 DNA follows: TGTGCCAGCAGCTTAGCGCTACAGGCGGGGGAAGCTTTCTTT. This encodes CASSLALQAGEAFF. Drawing the rest from reference TRBV7-9 and TRBJ1-1, the complete variable domain is DTGVSQNPRHKITKRGQNVTFRCDPISEHNRLYWYRQTLGQGPEFLTYFQNEAQLEKSRLLSDRFSAERPKGSFSTLEIQRTEQGDSAMYLCASSLALQAGEAFFGQGTRLTVV.

This clone was observed a few times. The chain couples TRBV7-2 to TRBJ1-6, with TRBD1 matching 11 bases. Trimming cost V 7 bases and J 14 bases; bases outside gene matches: 10. The germline gives CDR1 SGHTA, CDR2 FQGNSA. The CDR3 contains 14 residues. The CDR3 nucleotides are TGTGCCAGCATTGCGGGGACAGGGGGGACTGCCCTCCACTTT. Residues: CASIAGTGGTALHF.

The genes are TRBV6-4 and TRBJ1-1; TRBD1 matches at 8 bases. Germline loops: CDR1 MRHNA, CDR2 SNTAGT. After removal of 0 bases from V and 10 bases from J, the junction contained 4 bases not matched to a gene. This CDR3 comprises 13 residues. The CDR3 loop reads CASSDSGQVGAFF. CDR3 bases: TGTGCCAGCAGTGACTCGGGACAGGTTGGAGCTTTCTTT.

The rearrangement joins TRBV7-3 to TRBJ2-5; a possible D gene is TRBD2 (6 bases). Trimming shortened V by 3 bases and J by 6 bases, and 14 bases separated the two germline ends. Germline loops: CDR1 SGHTA, CDR2 FQGTGA. This CDR3 comprises 14 residues. This CDR3 reads CASSLGGTGKTQYF. The CDR3 nucleotides read TGTGCCAGCAGCTTGGGGGGAACGGGAAAGACCCAGTACTTC.

The rearrangement uses TRBV7-2 and TRBJ2-1; maybe TRBD2 (6 bases). Germline V lookup: CDR1 SGHTA, CDR2 FQGNSA. V was cut by 5 bases and J by 6 bases, with 23 bases left in between. The CDR3 sequence is 17 residues long. The CDR3 DNA reads as TGTGCCAGCAGCCGTAGGACGTCCGGGAGAAGGGGCAATGAGCAGTTCTTC. Protein product: CASSRRTSGRRGNEQFF.

This rearrangement joins TRBV28 to TRBJ1-2; a weak D match, TRBD1 (5 bases). CDR1 is MDHEN, CDR2 SYDVKM, per germline. This CDR3 contains 15 residues. V was shortened by 2 bases and J by 8 bases, with 18 bases between the two germline ends. CDR3 DNA: TGTGCCAGCAGTTTACCGGGACCTACTGGGAGGGGCTACACCTTC. Its translation: CASSLPGPTGRGYTF.

This CDR3 reads CASSFRDRGPNYGYTF. CDR3 in DNA: TGTGCCAGCAGTTTCCGGGACAGGGGCCCTAACTATGGCTACACCTTC. The J gene is TRBJ1-2, the V gene TRBV27; 10 bases map to TRBD1. The germline V gene has CDR1 MNHEY and CDR2 SMNVEV (reference sequence). V trimming: 3 bases; J trimming: 0 bases; junction bases outside the gene matches: 4. CDR3 size: 16 residues.

The chain employs TRBV5-6 and TRBJ1-2, with D tentatively TRBD1 (6 bases). This CDR3 contains 13 residues. The germline gives CDR1 SGHDT, CDR2 YYEEEE. Trimming left V 4 bases short and J 5 bases short, with 12 bases between. The CDR3 coding sequence is TGTGCCAGCAGCGCGACAGGATCATATGGCTACACCTTC. The encoded protein is CASSATGSYGYTF.